Listed here are 25 T cell receptor beta chains from one sample, sequenced in a study of blood T cell repertoires in COVID-19. Here immunoSEQ multiplex PCR was the method, and the copy in TCRdb shows in-frame clones only, minus some. This table has a few hundred thousand clones, approximately 85% appearing once. The sequencing sample was made of peripheral blood. The receptors shown here come from a human donor with COVID-19, enrolled during active disease. The donor label of this sample is uncertain.

This clone was counted only a few times. The CDR3 DNA sequence: TGTGCCAGCAGCCCGCAGGGAGGGCGGAACTCCTACGAGCAGTACTTC. It specifies CASSPQGGRNSYEQYF. This chain uses TRBV7-9 with TRBJ2-7, with TRBD2 matching over 7 bases. Trimming at V came to 5 bases and at J to 0 bases, leaving 10 bases not matched to a gene. The length of the CDR3 is 16 residues. CDR1 is SEHNR, CDR2 FQNEAQ, per germline (reference sequence).

The chain has TRBV6-2 or TRBV6-3 and TRBJ1-1; 11 nucleotides match TRBD1. V shed 2 bases and J 2 bases; nucleotides not matched to a gene: 7. This CDR3 has 17 amino acids. Germline lookup yields CDR1 MNHEY and CDR2 SVGEGT. Written as DNA, the CDR3 is TGTGCCAGCAGTTACCGCCGGGACAGGGGGTACAACACTGAAGCTTTCTTT. Amino acid sequence: CASSYRRDRGYNTEAFF.

V is TRBV5-1 and J is TRBJ1-4; 10 bases map to TRBD1. Germline V gene lookup returns CDR1 SGHRS and CDR2 YFSETQ. Unmatched junction bases numbered 0, after V lost 4 bases and J lost 3 bases. The CDR3 totals 14 residues. The CDR3 reads CASSGQGANEKLFF. The CDR3 nucleotides read TGCGCCAGCAGCGGACAGGGGGCTAATGAAAAACTGTTTTTT.

This chain links TRBV2 with TRBJ1-1; tentative D call: TRBD1 (6 bases). The ends were cut back, 2 bases at V and 5 bases at J, with 18 bases in the middle. Per the germline V gene, CDR1 is SNHLY and CDR2 is FYNNEI. The CDR3 totals 16 residues. The CDR3 DNA reads TGTGCCAGCAGTGAAAGGGGCAGGGGAAGTGGGACTGAAGCTTTCTTT. Translation: CASSERGRGSGTEAFF.

The V call is TRBV3-1 (or the pseudogene TRBV3-2), the J call TRBJ2-1; 14 bases match TRBD2. This CDR3 is 15 amino acids long. The germline CDR1 and CDR2 sequences are LGHDT and YNNKEL (reference sequence). The V and J ends lost 4 bases and 10 bases, in that order; junction bases with no gene match: 6. CDR3: CASSPGLAGVSEQFF. The CDR3 coding sequence is TGTGCCAGCAGCCCGGGACTAGCGGGAGTAAGCGAGCAGTTCTTC.

This chain connects TRBV15 to TRBJ2-5, with 8 positions matching TRBD1. Germline V gene lookup returns CDR1 LNHNV and CDR2 YYDKDF (reference sequence). The CDR3 extends over 14 amino acids. V trimming: 9 bases; J trimming: 5 bases; junction bases outside the gene matches: 11. The CDR3 DNA sequence: TGTGCCACTTCGACAGGGGACCGCCAGGAGACCCAGTACTTC. It specifies CATSTGDRQETQYF.

The chain joins TRBV5-1 to TRBJ1-1, with 8 bases that match TRBD1. V lost 1 base to trimming and J lost 10 bases; unmatched junction nucleotides: 9. This CDR3 spans 14 amino acids. From germline, CDR1 is SGHRS and CDR2 YFSETQ. Written as DNA, the CDR3 is TGCGCCAGCAGCTTGCAGGGGGCGTCATCTGGAGCTTTCTTT. Translating gives CASSLQGASSGAFF.

The chain recombines TRBV19 with TRBJ1-5, with 7 bases matching TRBD1. V trimming: 3 bases; J trimming: 2 bases; junction bases outside the gene matches: 10. Germline CDR1 reads LNHDA; CDR2 reads SQIVND (reference sequence). The CDR3 has 17 amino acids. CDR3 nucleotide sequence: TGTGCCAGTAGTATTCGGGCAGGGGGAGACGGCAATCAGCCCCAGCATTTT. This sequence encodes CASSIRAGGDGNQPQHF.

This clone was picked up a small number of times. The chain has TRBV19 and TRBJ1-1, with 8 nucleotides matching TRBD1. The CDR3 is 12 residues long. The V gene's germline CDR1 is LNHDA and CDR2 SQIVND (reference sequence). With 6 bases clipped from V and 8 bases from J, the junction kept 5 bases outside the gene matches. Here the CDR3 reads CASRIWTGEAFF. The CDR3 DNA sequence: TGTGCCAGTAGGATTTGGACAGGGGAAGCTTTCTTT.

The chain combines TRBV30 with TRBJ2-7, with 8 bases that match TRBD1. CDR1 GTSNPN and CDR2 SVGIG come from the germline V gene (reference sequence). Losses at the gene ends were 3 bases for V and 3 bases for J; bases not matched to a gene: 10. This CDR3 has 15 residues. The DNA of the CDR3 is TGTGCCTGGAGGGCTAGGACAGGGTCGGGCTACGAGCAGTACTTC. Its translation is CAWRARTGSGYEQYF. Supplemented by reference TRBV30 and TRBJ2-7, the full variable domain reads SQTIHQWPATLVQPVGSPLSLECTVEGTSNPNLYWYRQAAGRGLQLLFYSVGIGQISSEVPQNLSASRPQDRQFILSSKKLLLSDSGFYLCAWRARTGSGYEQYFGPGTRLTVT.

The chain uses TRBV11-2 and TRBJ1-5; D is unresolved. Trimming removed 1 base from V and 0 bases from J, with 10 bases in between. Germline-derived CDR1 and CDR2 are SGHAT and FQNNGV. The CDR3 runs 16 residues. The CDR3 is CASSLGSGHSNQPQHF. For the CDR3, the DNA is TGTGCCAGCAGCTTAGGATCTGGGCATAGCAATCAGCCCCAGCATTTT.

The chain couples TRBV6-1 to TRBJ1-1, with TRBD1 matching over 9 bases. In germline, CDR1 is MNHNS, CDR2 SASEGT. The J segment lost 1 base and the V segment lost 5 bases, leaving 2 bases of the junction unmatched. The length of the CDR3 is 14 residues. The CDR3: CASSRTGENTEAFF. CDR3 sequence (DNA): TGTGCCAGCAGTAGGACAGGGGAGAACACTGAAGCTTTCTTT.

Here the CDR3 DNA reads TGCGCCAGCAGCTTTCGTCAGGGTGATAATTCACCCCTCCACTTT. Its protein is CASSFRQGDNSPLHF. The rearrangement uses TRBV5-1 and TRBJ1-6; a weak D match, TRBD1 (5 bases). CDR3 size: 15 residues. Germline V gene data show CDR1 as SGHRS and CDR2 as YFSETQ. Trimming left V 2 bases short and J 5 bases short, with 11 bases between.

This sequence joins TRBV3-1 (or the pseudogene TRBV3-2) and TRBJ2-2; D gene ambiguous. Germline CDR1 is LGHDT and CDR2 is YNNKEL (reference sequence). The CDR3 runs to 12 residues. The germline V and J ends were trimmed by 2 bases and 6 bases, with 4 bases remaining between them. The CDR3, as DNA: TGTGCCAGCAGCCAATATCCCGGGGAGCTGTTTTTT. Protein product: CASSQYPGELFF.

This chain joins TRBV18 and TRBJ2-1, with TRBD1 as a possible D gene (5 bases). This CDR3 contains 14 residues. Germline CDR1 is KGHSH and CDR2 is LQKENI. Trimming pared 5 bases from V and 5 bases from J, leaving 13 bases between. In DNA, the CDR3 is TGTGCCAGCTCAATACAGGCCTTGGACAATGAGCAGTTCTTC. Protein sequence: CASSIQALDNEQFF.

This chain links TRBV28 with TRBJ1-5, with 9 bases matching TRBD1. V shed 5 bases and J 6 bases; nucleotides not matched to a gene: 14. The CDR3 sequence is 17 residues long. The germline gives CDR1 MDHEN, CDR2 SYDVKM. CDR3 in amino acids: CASSQGQGGWLGQPQHF. The CDR3 coding sequence is TGTGCCAGCAGTCAGGGACAGGGTGGGTGGTTAGGTCAGCCCCAGCATTTT.

This clone was counted between two and nine times. The chain couples TRBV2 to TRBJ1-5; D is possibly TRBD1 (5 bases). V was cut by 2 bases and J by 2 bases, with 7 bases left in between. This CDR3 has 14 residues. Germline lookup yields CDR1 SNHLY and CDR2 FYNNEI. CDR3 protein: CASSEQGRNQPQHF. CDR3 nucleotides: TGTGCCAGCAGTGAACAGGGCCGCAATCAGCCCCAGCATTTT.

The chain is built from TRBV9 and TRBJ2-5, with 8 bases identical to TRBD1. After removal of 4 bases from V and 7 bases from J, the junction contained 9 bases not matched to a gene. The CDR3 has 14 amino acids. From germline, CDR1 is SGDLS and CDR2 YYNGEE. The CDR3 coding sequence is TGTGCCAGCAGCCCTAAGGACAGGGTCACGACCCAGTACTTC. This sequence encodes CASSPKDRVTTQYF.

This chain joins TRBV28 and TRBJ1-1; tentative D call: TRBD1 (5 bases). The CDR3 spans 15 residues. Germline loops: CDR1 MDHEN, CDR2 SYDVKM. Trimming removed 6 bases at V and 2 bases at J, with 16 bases between. CDR3 region: CASRPGGGFNTEAFF. The CDR3 DNA is TGTGCCAGCAGACCCGGGGGGGGGTTTAACACTGAAGCTTTCTTT. Full variable domain (missing parts from reference TRBV28 and TRBJ1-1): DVKVTQSSRYLVKRTGEKVFLECVQDMDHENMFWYRQDPGLGLRLIYFSYDVKMKEKGDIPEGYSVSREKKERFSLILESASTNQTSMYLCASRPGGGFNTEAFFGQGTRLTVV.

V usage is TRBV5-1 and J usage is TRBJ2-7; D is possibly TRBD1 (6 bases). This CDR3 has 13 residues. Trimming took 0 bases from V and 3 from J, leaving 7 bases between them. CDR1 is SGHRS, CDR2 YFSETQ, per germline. The CDR3 spells CASSLDRVYEQYF. Written as DNA, the CDR3 is TGCGCCAGCAGCTTGGACAGGGTCTACGAGCAGTACTTC. Full variable domain (outside the CDR3, taken from reference TRBV5-1 and TRBJ2-7): KAGVTQTPRYLIKTRGQQVTLSCSPISGHRSVSWYQQTPGQGLQFLFEYFSETQRNKGNFPGRFSGRQFSNSRSEMNVSTLELGDSALYLCASSLDRVYEQYFGPGTRLTVT.

This clone has just one count. The CDR3 DNA is TGTGCCAGCAGCCGGGACAGGGGGTGGAACACTGAAGCTTTCTTT. Translating it yields CASSRDRGWNTEAFF. The rearrangement uses TRBV28 and TRBJ1-1; 11 nucleotides align to TRBD1. J lost 1 base, V lost 6 bases, and 4 bases had no gene match. The CDR3 covers 15 residues. Germline loops: CDR1 MDHEN, CDR2 SYDVKM.

The genes are TRBV7-9 and TRBJ1-2; weak D call: TRBD1 (6 bases). Germline assignment: CDR1 SEHNR and CDR2 FQNEAQ (reference sequence). V lost 5 bases and J 4 bases, leaving 20 bases between the germline ends. The CDR3 is 16 residues long. Written as DNA, the CDR3 is TGTGCCAGCAGCCCAAGTGGGGGGGCGCGGTCCTATGGCTACACCTTC. Translation gives CASSPSGGARSYGYTF.

The chain carries TRBV7-2 and TRBJ1-1; D is undetermined. Trimming took 1 base from V and 0 from J, leaving 9 bases between them. Germline V gene lookup returns CDR1 SGHTA and CDR2 FQGNSA. The CDR3 covers 15 residues. CDR3 sequence (DNA): TGTGCCAGCAGCTTAGGAGGAGGGTTGAACACTGAAGCTTTCTTT. This codes for CASSLGGGLNTEAFF. The full variable domain, with the rest looked up from reference TRBV7-2 and TRBJ1-1, is GAGVSQSPSNKVTEKGKDVELRCDPISGHTALYWYRQSLGQGLEFLIYFQGNSAPDKSGLPSDRFSAERTGGSVSTLTIQRTQQEDSAVYLCASSLGGGLNTEAFFGQGTRLTVV.

The rearrangement links TRBV2 to TRBJ1-5; the match to TRBD1 covers 8 bases. Trimming cost V 7 bases and J 5 bases; bases outside gene matches: 4. The CDR3 spans 13 residues. The germline gives CDR1 SNHLY, CDR2 FYNNEI. The DNA of the CDR3 is TGTGCCAGCAACACACAGGGGGATCAGCCCCAGCATTTT. Translating it yields CASNTQGDQPQHF.

There are a few counts of this clone. The rearrangement uses TRBV5-1 and TRBJ1-1; 10 bases are shared with TRBD1. CDR1 is SGHRS, CDR2 YFSETQ, per germline. After removal of 0 bases from V and 5 bases from J, the junction contained 4 bases not matched to a gene. The CDR3 loop spans 15 amino acids. In nucleotides, the CDR3 is TGCGCCAGCAGCTTGGGCAGACAGGGGGCGACTGAAGCTTTCTTT. Protein product: CASSLGRQGATEAFF.